Following are 20 T cell receptor beta chains from one sample sequenced in a study of T-cell memory formation after mild COVID-19. TCRdb reprocessed the 5' RACE reads via MiXCR and lists one record per CDR3 protein. The profile shows under 400,000 distinct CDR3 sequences, more than 20% of them singletons. The sequencing sample was made of PBMCs or a T cell subset sorted from them (not recorded which). The source is an adult woman who had mild COVID-19 (a few samples of this study predate the infection). Cell type and time point are not known.

This clonotype was found a few times. V gene TRBV7-9 combines with J gene TRBJ2-3, with D hard to call. V was cut by 5 bases and J by 2 bases, with 14 bases left in between. Per germline, CDR1 SEHNR and CDR2 FQNEAQ (reference sequence). The CDR3 extends over 15 amino acids. The CDR3 nucleotides read TGTGCCAGCAGCATCCTACGATGGTCCACAGATACGCAGTATTTT. It specifies CASSILRWSTDTQYF.

This clonotype has a handful of counts. V usage is TRBV24-1 and J usage is TRBJ2-5, with a possible D match to TRBD1 (5 bases). CDR1 is KGHDR, CDR2 SFDVKD, per germline. V lost 5 bases and J lost 2, with 11 bases in between. The CDR3 has 14 amino acids. The CDR3 nucleotides read TGTGCCACCAGTGTCGATGACAGACAAGAGACCCAGTACTTC. Translated: CATSVDDRQETQYF.

This clonotype was counted between two and nine times. The chain couples TRBV30 to TRBJ1-5; 8 bases line up with TRBD1. V was clipped by 1 base and J by 8 bases; unmatched bases: 7. The CDR3 consists of 14 residues. Looked up from germline, CDR1 is GTSNPN and CDR2 is SVGIG (reference sequence). CDR3 in DNA: TGTGCCTGGAGTGCTTGGACAGGGTACGAGCCCCAGCATTTT. It translates to CAWSAWTGYEPQHF.

There are a few counts of this clonotype. The chain carries TRBV7-3 and TRBJ1-1, with 8 bases that match TRBD1. With V trimmed by 5 bases and J by 1 base, 6 bases remained unmatched. Per germline, CDR1 SGHTA and CDR2 FQGTGA. The CDR3 sequence is 15 residues long. CDR3 in amino acids: CASSPRQGQNTEAFF. The CDR3 DNA reads TGTGCCAGCAGCCCGAGACAGGGGCAGAACACTGAAGCTTTCTTT.

V and J are TRBV27 and TRBJ2-5; no clear D gene. The CDR3 extends over 13 amino acids. The germline V gene has CDR1 MNHEY and CDR2 SMNVEV (reference sequence). V was trimmed by 3 bases and J by 9 bases, leaving 14 bases between them. DNA for the CDR3: TGTGCCAGCAGTTTCCGCCTTAACTCGCCCCAGTACTTC. Translated, it gives CASSFRLNSPQYF.

This clonotype occurred a few times. The genes are TRBV20-1 and TRBJ2-3; D remains ambiguous. Deletions cut 3 bases from V and 6 bases from J, with 13 bases between. The CDR3 is made up of 13 amino acids. Germline CDR1 reads DFQATT; CDR2 reads SNEGSKA (reference sequence). For the CDR3, the DNA is TGCAGTGCTAGCTCCCTAGGGTTGGATACGCAGTATTTT. Amino acids: CSASSLGLDTQYF.

This chain joins TRBV4-2 and TRBJ2-1; D ambiguous. V was shortened by 0 bases and J by 2 bases, with 11 bases between the two germline ends. There are 16 residues in the CDR3. Germline V gene lookup returns CDR1 LGHNA and CDR2 YNFKEQ. The CDR3, as DNA: TGTGCCAGCAGCCAAGATGGAGAAGTGCCCTACAATGAGCAGTTCTTC. Translated, it gives CASSQDGEVPYNEQFF.

This chain links TRBV7-9 with TRBJ2-5; D is ambiguous. This CDR3 region has 15 residues. Germline V gene sequence: CDR1 SEHNR, CDR2 FQNEAQ (reference sequence). V gave up 2 bases and J gave up 4 bases, with 14 bases separating them. CDR3 loop: CASSLPGRSPETQYF. CDR3 DNA: TGTGCCAGCAGCTTACCCGGCCGGTCCCCAGAGACCCAGTACTTC.

This clonotype turned up a few times. This rearrangement joins TRBV15 to TRBJ1-2, with 11 bases fitting TRBD1. Germline V gene data show CDR1 as LNHNV and CDR2 as YYDKDF (reference sequence). The CDR3 has 17 residues. The V gene end was trimmed by 1 base and the J gene end by 0 bases; junction bases not matched to a gene: 4. The DNA of the CDR3 is TGTGCCACCAGCAGAGGCGGACAGGGGGCTACTAACTATGGCTACACCTTC. Translating gives CATSRGGQGATNYGYTF.

The chain is built from TRBV24-1 and TRBJ2-1, with 14 bases identical to TRBD2. Germline V CDR1 and CDR2: KGHDR, SFDVKD. With V trimmed by 3 bases and J by 1 base, 7 bases remained unmatched. The CDR3 contains 19 residues. CDR3: CATSDVPGLAGESYNEQFF. For the CDR3, the DNA is TGTGCCACCAGTGATGTACCGGGACTAGCGGGAGAGTCCTACAATGAGCAGTTCTTC.

The chain recombines TRBV5-1 with TRBJ2-3, with D uncertain. Germline loops: CDR1 SGHRS, CDR2 YFSETQ. Trimming removed 3 bases at V and 4 bases at J, with 15 bases between. The CDR3 totals 15 residues. The CDR3 nucleotides are TGCGCCAGCAGCTCGACTCCCGGTTTTGCAGATACGCAGTATTTT. This codes for CASSSTPGFADTQYF.

The CDR3 nucleotides are TGCGCCAGCAGCCTCATACTCACAGGACCCGCAGGTTCACCCCTCCACTTT. It specifies CASSLILTGPAGSPLHF. The genes are TRBV4-1 and TRBJ1-6, with a tentative D call TRBD1 (5 bases). The CDR3 contains 17 residues. Trimming left V 4 bases short and J 9 bases short, with 22 bases between. The germline CDR1 and CDR2 sequences are MGHRA and YSYEKL.

This clonotype was counted many times. The chain employs TRBV11-3 and TRBJ2-5; 10 nucleotides match TRBD2. The CDR3 extends over 14 amino acids. The trim removed 6 bases at V and 5 bases at J, leaving 6 bases unmatched. Looked up from germline, CDR1 is SGHNT and CDR2 is YENEEA. The CDR3 bases are TGTGCCAGCAGTCCTAGCGGGAGTACCGAGACCCAGTACTTC. This translates into CASSPSGSTETQYF.

CDR3: CASSSYREAYGYTF. The DNA of the CDR3 is TGTGCCAGCAGTTCCTACAGGGAGGCCTATGGCTACACCTTC. The chain combines TRBV27 with TRBJ1-2; D is perhaps TRBD1 (6 bases). The ends were cut back, 4 bases at V and 4 bases at J, with 13 bases in the middle. Germline V gene data show CDR1 as MNHEY and CDR2 as SMNVEV (reference sequence). The CDR3 extends over 14 amino acids.

Only a few counts were recorded for this clonotype. The chain recombines TRBV9 with TRBJ2-2; possible D gene TRBD2, 6 bases. V was pared by 0 bases and J by 6 bases, with 9 bases between. The germline CDR1 and CDR2 sequences are SGDLS and YYNGEE. This CDR3 contains 14 residues. The CDR3 loop is CASSVETSPGELFF. The CDR3 region has the DNA TGTGCCAGCAGCGTAGAGACTAGTCCCGGGGAGCTGTTTTTT.

The V gene is TRBV3-1, the J gene TRBJ1-6, with D unclear. The V end was cut by 1 base, the J end by 12 bases, with 7 bases between. Germline CDR1 is LGHDT and CDR2 is YNNKEL (reference sequence). The CDR3 totals 12 residues. The CDR3 DNA sequence: TGTGCCAGCAGCCAAGGGCCGGGACCCCTCCACTTT. It translates to CASSQGPGPLHF.

Only a few counts were recorded for this clonotype. The V call is TRBV5-5, the J call TRBJ1-6; D gene ambiguous. The CDR3 sequence is 14 residues long. The germline V gene has CDR1 SGHKS and CDR2 YYEKEE (reference sequence). With 3 bases removed from V and 8 bases from J, the gap between germline ends came to 12 bases. CDR3 sequence (DNA): TGTGCCAGCAGCTCGTGGGGTCTGGATTCACCCCTCCACTTT. Protein product: CASSSWGLDSPLHF.

This clonotype has only a few counts. The chain has TRBV29-1 and TRBJ2-5, with no clear D. Per germline, CDR1 SQVTM and CDR2 ANQGSEA. The CDR3 contains 14 residues. The V end was cut by 4 bases, the J end by 2 bases, with 14 bases between. The CDR3 nucleotides are TGCAGCGTTGGGGGTCTCTCAGTTCAAGAGACCCAGTACTTC. Its translation is CSVGGLSVQETQYF.

The rearrangement joins TRBV6-5 to TRBJ1-5; D may be TRBD1 (5 bases). Trimming removed 2 bases at V and 3 bases at J, with 11 bases between. The CDR3 consists of 15 residues. Germline V CDR1 and CDR2: MNHEY, SVGAGI. This chain's CDR3 is CASSYGDGPNQPQHF. CDR3 nucleotides: TGTGCCAGCAGTTACGGGGACGGTCCCAATCAGCCCCAGCATTTT.

This clonotype has only a few counts. This chain links TRBV7-2 with TRBJ1-2; possibly TRBD1 for D (6 bases). The ends were cut back, 4 bases at V and 5 bases at J, with 14 bases in the middle. The CDR3 extends over 14 amino acids. In germline, CDR1 is SGHTA, CDR2 FQGNSA. The CDR3 protein is CASSSYRENYGYTF. CDR3 DNA: TGTGCCAGCAGCTCATACAGGGAGAATTATGGCTACACCTTC.